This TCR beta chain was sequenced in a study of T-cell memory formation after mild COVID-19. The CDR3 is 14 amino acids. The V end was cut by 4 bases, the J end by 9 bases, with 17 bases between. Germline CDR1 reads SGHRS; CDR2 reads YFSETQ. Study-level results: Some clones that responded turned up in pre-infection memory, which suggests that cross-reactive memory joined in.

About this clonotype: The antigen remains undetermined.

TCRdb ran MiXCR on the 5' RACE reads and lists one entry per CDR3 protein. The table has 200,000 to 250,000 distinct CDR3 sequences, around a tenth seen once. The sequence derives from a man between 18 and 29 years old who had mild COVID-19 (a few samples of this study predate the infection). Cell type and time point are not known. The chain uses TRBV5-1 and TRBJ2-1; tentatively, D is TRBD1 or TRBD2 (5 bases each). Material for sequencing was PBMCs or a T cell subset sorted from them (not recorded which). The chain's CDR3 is CASSPGTAEGEQFF. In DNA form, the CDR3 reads TGCGCCAGCAGCCCGGGGACGGCCGAAGGTGAGCAGTTCTTC.